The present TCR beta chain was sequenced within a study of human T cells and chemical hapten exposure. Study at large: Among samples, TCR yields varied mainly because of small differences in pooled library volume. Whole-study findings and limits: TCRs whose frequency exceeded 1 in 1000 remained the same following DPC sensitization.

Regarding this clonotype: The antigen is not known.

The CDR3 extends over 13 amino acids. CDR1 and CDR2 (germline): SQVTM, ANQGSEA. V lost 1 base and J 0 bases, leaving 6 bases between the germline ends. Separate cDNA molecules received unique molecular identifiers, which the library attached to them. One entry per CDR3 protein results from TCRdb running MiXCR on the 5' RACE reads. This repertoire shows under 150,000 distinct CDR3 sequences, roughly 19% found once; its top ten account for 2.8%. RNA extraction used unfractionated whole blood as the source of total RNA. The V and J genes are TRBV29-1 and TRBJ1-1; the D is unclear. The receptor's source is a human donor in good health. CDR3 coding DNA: TGCAGCGTTGAAGGGTCCATGAACACTGAAGCTTTCTTT. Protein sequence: CSVEGSMNTEAFF.